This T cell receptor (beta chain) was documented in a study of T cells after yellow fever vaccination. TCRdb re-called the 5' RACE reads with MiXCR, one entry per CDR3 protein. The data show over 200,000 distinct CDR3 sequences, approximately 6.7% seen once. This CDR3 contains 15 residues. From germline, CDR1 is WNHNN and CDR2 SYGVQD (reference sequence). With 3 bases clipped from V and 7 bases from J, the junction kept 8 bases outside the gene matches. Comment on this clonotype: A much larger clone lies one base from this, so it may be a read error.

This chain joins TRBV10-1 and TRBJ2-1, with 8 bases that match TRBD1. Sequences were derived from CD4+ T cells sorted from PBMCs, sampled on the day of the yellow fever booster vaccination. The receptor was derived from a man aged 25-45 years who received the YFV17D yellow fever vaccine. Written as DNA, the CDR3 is TGCGCCAGCAGTGATTCAGGGGGCCTAGAGAATGAGCAGTTCTTC. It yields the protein CASSDSGGLENEQFF.